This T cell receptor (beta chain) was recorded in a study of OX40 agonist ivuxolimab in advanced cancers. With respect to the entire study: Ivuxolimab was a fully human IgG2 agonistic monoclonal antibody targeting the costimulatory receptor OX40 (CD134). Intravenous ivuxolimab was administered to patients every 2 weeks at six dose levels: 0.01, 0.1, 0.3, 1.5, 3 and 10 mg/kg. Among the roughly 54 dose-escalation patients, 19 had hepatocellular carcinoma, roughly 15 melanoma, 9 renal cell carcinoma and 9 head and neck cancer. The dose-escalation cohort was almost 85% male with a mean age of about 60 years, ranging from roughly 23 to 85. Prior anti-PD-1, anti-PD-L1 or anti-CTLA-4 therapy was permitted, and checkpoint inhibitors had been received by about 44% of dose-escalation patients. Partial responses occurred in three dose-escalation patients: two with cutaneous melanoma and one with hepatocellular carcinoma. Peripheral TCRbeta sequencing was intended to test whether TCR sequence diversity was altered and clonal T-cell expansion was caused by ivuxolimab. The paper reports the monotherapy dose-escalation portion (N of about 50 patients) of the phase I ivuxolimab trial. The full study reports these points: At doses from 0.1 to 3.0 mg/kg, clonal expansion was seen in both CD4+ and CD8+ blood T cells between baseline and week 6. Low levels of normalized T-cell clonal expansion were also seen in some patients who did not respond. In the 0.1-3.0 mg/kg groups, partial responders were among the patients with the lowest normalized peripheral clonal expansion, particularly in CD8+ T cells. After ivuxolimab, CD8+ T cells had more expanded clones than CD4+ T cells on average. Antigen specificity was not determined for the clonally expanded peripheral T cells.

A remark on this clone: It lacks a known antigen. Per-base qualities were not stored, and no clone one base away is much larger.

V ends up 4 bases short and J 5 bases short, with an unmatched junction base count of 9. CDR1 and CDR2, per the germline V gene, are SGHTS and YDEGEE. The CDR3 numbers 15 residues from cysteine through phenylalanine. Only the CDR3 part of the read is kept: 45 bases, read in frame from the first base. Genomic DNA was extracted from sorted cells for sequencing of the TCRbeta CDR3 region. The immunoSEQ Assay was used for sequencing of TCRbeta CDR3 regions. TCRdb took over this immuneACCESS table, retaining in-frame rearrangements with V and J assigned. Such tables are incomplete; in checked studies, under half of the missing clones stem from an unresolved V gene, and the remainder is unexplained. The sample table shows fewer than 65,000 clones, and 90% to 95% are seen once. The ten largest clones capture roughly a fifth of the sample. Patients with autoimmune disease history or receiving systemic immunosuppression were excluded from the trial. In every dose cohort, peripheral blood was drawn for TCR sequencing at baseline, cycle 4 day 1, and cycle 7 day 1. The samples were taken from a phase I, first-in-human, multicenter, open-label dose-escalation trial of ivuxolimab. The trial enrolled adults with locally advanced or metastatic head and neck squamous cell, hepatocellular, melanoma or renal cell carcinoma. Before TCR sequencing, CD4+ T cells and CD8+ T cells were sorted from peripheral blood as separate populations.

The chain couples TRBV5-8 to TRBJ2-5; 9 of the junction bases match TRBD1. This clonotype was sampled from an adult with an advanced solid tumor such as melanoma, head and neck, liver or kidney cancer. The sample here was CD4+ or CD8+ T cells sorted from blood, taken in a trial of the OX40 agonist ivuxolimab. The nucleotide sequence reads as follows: TGTGCCAGCAGCAAAGGGACAGGGTCAGGGGAGACCCAGTACTTC. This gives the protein CASSKGTGSGETQYF.